This paragraph reports one T cell receptor beta chain. Its target is unknown. Every sample had roughly 0.95-10 million cryopreserved PBMC in it before DNA extraction. Looked up from germline, CDR1 is SGDLS and CDR2 is YYNGEE. The CDR3 is 16 amino acids. V was shortened by 4 bases and J by 8 bases, with 21 bases between the two germline ends. The data originate from a study of long-term antiretroviral therapy in people with HIV. General study results and limits: Once patients were on ART, diversity went higher but still fell short of transplant donor controls.

The immunoSEQ assay was v3.0, run at survey level. Using immunoSEQ multiplex PCR, the repertoire was profiled, and TCRdb retains in-frame clones only, with some absent. The data contain some 35,000 clones, 80% to 90% of them singletons. This chain links TRBV9 with TRBJ1-4; D remains ambiguous. The receptor was isolated from a man aged 18 to 35 with HIV. The sample in question was unsorted PBMCs, obtained 2.2 years after starting antiretroviral therapy. In DNA, the CDR3 is TGTGCCAGCAGCTTAGGGAGTTCCCGGGCGGGCGAAAAACTGTTTTTT. This gives the protein CASSLGSSRAGEKLFF. Variable domain in full (rest from reference TRBV9 and TRBJ1-4): DSGVTQTPKHLITATGQRVTLRCSPRSGDLSVYWYQQSLDQGLQFLIQYYNGEERAKGNILERFSAQQFPDLHSELNLSSLELGDSALYFCASSLGSSRAGEKLFFGSGTQLSVL.